This TCR beta chain was identified in a study of T cells in Graves' hyperthyroidism and ophthalmopathy. Note on this clonotype: Antigen: not known.

General study results and limits: Most clonotypes expanded in thyroid above 0.001 were likewise present in blood.

Patients between 18 and 65 years old had hyperthyroidism, newly diagnosed and lasting under 2 months. It was RNA transcripts that yielded the amplified TCR beta CDR3 regions. When the TCR CDR3 underwent first-round RT-PCR, the HTBI primer set was used. TCRdb independently ran MiXCR on the multiplex PCR reads; one entry per CDR3 protein. The sample yields 600,000 or so distinct CDR3 sequences, about a sixth seen once. Material for sequencing was blood. The receptor was isolated from a woman aged 30 to 39 with Graves' hyperthyroidism.

The CDR3 DNA reads as TGTGCCAGCGGACAGGGGGACGCCTACGAGCAGTACTTC. It specifies CASGQGDAYEQYF. This sequence joins TRBV19 and TRBJ2-7, with TRBD1 matching 10 bases. Germline V gene sequence: CDR1 LNHDA, CDR2 SQIVND (reference sequence). CDR3 length equals 13 residues. With V trimmed by 9 bases and J by 2 bases, 4 bases remained unmatched.